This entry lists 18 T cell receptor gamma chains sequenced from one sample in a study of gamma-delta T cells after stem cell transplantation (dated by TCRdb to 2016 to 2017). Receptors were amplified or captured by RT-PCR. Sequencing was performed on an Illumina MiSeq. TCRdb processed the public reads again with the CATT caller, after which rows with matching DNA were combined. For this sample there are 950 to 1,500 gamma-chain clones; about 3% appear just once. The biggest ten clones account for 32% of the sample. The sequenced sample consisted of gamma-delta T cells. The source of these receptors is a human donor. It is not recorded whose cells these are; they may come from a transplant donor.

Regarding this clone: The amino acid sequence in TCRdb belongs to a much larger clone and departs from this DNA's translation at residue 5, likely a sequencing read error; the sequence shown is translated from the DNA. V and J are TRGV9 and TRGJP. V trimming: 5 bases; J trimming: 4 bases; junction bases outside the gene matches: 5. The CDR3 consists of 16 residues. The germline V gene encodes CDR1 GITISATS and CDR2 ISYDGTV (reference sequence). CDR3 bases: TGTGCCTTGTGGGGGGCCCAAGAGTTGGGCAAAAAAATCAAGGTATTT. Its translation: CALWGAQELGKKIKVF.

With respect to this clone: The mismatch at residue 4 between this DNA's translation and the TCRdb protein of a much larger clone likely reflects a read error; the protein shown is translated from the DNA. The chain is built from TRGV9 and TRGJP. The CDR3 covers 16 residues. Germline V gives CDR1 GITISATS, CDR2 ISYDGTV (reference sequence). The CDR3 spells CALREDGELGKKIKVF. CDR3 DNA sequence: TGTGCCTTGCGGGAGGACGGGGAGTTGGGCAAAAAAATCAAGGTATTT.

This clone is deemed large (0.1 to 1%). The CDR3 DNA reads TGTGCCTTGTGGGAGGGCAGGCAAGAGTTGGGCAAAAAAATCAAGGTATTT. Translated, it gives CALWEGRQELGKKIKVF. The rearrangement links TRGV9 to TRGJP. The CDR3 is 17 amino acids. With V trimmed by 2 bases and J by 2 bases, 3 bases remained unmatched. Germline V gives CDR1 GITISATS, CDR2 ISYDGTV (reference sequence).

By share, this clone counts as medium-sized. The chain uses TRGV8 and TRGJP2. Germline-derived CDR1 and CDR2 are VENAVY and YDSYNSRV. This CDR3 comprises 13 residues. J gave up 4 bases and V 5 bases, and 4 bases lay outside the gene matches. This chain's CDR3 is CATWVISDWIKTF. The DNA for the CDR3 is TGTGCCACCTGGGTTATTAGTGATTGGATCAAGACGTTT.

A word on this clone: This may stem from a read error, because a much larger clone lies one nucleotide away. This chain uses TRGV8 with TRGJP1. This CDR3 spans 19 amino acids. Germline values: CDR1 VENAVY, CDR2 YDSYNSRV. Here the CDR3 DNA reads TGTGCCACCTGGGGTTGGCGCCAGGGGGACCCTACCACTGGTTTGTTCAAGATATTT. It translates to CATWGWRQGDPTTGLFKIF.

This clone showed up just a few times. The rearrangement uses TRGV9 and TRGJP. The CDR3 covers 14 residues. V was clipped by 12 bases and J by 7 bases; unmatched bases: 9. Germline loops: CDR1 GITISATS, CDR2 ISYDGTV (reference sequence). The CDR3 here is CAARRELGKKIKVF. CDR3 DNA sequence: TGTGCCGCCAGGCGGGAGTTGGGCAAAAAAATCAAGGTATTT.

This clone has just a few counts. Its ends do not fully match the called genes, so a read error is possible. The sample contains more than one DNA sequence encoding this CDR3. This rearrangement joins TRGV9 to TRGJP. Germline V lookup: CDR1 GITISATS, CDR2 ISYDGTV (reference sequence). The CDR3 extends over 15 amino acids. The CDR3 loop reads CALWSRELGKKIKVF. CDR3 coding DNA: TGTGCCTTGTGGAGTAGGGAGTTGGGCAAAAAAATCAAAGTATTT.

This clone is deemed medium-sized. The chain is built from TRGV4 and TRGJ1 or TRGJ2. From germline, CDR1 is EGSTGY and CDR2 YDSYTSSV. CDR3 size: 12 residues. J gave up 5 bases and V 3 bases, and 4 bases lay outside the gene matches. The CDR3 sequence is CATWDKDYKKLF. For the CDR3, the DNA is TGTGCCACCTGGGATAAGGATTATAAGAAACTCTTT.

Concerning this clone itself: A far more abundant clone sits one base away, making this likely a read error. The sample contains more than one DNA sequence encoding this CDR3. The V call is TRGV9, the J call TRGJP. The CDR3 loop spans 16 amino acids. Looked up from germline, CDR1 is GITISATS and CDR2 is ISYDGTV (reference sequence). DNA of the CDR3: TGTGCCTTGTGGGCGATAGGAGAGTTGGGCAAAAAAATCAAAGTATTT. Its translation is CALWAIGELGKKIKVF.

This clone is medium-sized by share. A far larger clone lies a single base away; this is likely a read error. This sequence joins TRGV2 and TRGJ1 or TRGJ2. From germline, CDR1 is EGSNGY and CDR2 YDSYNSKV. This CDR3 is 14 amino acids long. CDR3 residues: CATWDGPMYYKKLF. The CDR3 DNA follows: TGTGCCACCTGGGACGGGCCGATGTATTATAAGAAACTCTTC.

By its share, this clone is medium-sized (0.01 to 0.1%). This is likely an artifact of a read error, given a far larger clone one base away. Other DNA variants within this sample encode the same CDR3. The CDR3 loop reads CALWEGKELGKKIKVF. CDR3 DNA: TGTGCCTTGTGGGAGGGTAAAGAGTTGGGCAAAAAAATCAAGGTATTT. This chain links TRGV9 with TRGJP. Germline assignment: CDR1 GITISATS and CDR2 ISYDGTV (reference sequence). Germline trimming cut 2 bases from V and 5 bases from J; bases unmatched to any gene: 3. This CDR3 is 16 amino acids long.

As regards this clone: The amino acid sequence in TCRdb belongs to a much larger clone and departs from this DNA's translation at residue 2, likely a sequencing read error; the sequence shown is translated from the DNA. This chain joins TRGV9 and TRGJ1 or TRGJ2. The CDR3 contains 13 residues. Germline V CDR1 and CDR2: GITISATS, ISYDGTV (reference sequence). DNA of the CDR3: TGTACCTTGTGGGAGGCCTCCCCCGTGAAGAAACTCTTT. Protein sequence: CTLWEASPVKKLF.

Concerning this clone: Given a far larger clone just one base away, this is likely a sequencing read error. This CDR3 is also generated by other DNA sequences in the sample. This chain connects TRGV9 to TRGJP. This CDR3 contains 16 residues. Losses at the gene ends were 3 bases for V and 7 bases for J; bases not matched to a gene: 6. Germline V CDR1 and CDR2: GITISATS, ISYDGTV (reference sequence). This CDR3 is CALWELTELGKKIKVF. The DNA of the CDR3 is TGTGCCTTGTGGGAGCTTACCGAGTTGGGCAAAAAAATCAAGGTATTT.

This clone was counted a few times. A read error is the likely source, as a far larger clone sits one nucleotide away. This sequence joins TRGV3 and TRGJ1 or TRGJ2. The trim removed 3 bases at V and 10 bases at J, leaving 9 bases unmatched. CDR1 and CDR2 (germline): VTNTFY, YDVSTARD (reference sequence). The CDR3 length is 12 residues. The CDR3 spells CATWDVGYKKLF. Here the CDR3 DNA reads TGTGCCACCTGGGACGTTGGTTACAAGAAACTCTTT.

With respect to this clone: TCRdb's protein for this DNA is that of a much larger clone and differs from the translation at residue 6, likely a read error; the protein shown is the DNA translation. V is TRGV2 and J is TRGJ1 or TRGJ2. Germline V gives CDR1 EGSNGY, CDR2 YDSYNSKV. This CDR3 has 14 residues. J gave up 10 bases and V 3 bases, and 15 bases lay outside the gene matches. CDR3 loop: CATWDRPSVVKKLF. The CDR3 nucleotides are TGTGCCACCTGGGACCGGCCCTCGGTTGTCAAGAAACTCTTT.

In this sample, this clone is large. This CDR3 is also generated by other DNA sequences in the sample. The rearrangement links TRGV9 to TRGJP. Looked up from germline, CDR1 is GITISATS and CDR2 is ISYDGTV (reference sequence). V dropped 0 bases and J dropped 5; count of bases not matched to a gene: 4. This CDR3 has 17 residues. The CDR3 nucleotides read TGTGCCTTGTGGGAGGTGCAAAAAGAGTTGGGCAAAAAAATCAAGGTATTT. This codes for CALWEVQKELGKKIKVF.

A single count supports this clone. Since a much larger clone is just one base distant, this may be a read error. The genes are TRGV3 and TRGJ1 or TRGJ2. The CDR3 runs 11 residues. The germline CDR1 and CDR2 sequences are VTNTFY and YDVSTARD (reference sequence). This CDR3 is CATWDPTKKLF. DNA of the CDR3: TGTGCCACTTGGGACCCTACTAAGAAACTCTTT.

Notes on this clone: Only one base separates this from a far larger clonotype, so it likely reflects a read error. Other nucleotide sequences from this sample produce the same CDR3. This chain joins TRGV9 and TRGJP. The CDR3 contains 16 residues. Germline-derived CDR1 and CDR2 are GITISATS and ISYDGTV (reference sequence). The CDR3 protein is CALWELEELGKKIKVF. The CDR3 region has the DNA TGTGCCTTGTGGGAGTTGGAAGAGTTGGGTAAAAAAATCAAGGTATTT.